The present T cell receptor (beta chain) was sequenced within a study of T cell responses to AZD1222 COVID-19 vaccine. V trimming: 3 bases; J trimming: 0 bases; junction bases outside the gene matches: 14. Germline V gene sequence: CDR1 SGDLS, CDR2 YYNGEE. The CDR3 extends over 19 amino acids. Assay: immunoSEQ multiplex PCR; the TCRdb copy retains only in-frame clones and omits some. The sample lists 150,000 to 200,000 clones; over 80% were seen once. The chain carries TRBV9 and TRBJ2-1; 8 bases map to TRBD2. Here the sequenced sample was peripheral blood, taken on day 0 of AZD1222 vaccination. The sequence was obtained from an adult in good health. CDR3 sequence: CASSASGGGYASSYNEQFF. CDR3 DNA: TGTGCCAGCAGCGCATCTGGCGGGGGGTACGCAAGCTCCTACAATGAGCAGTTCTTC.